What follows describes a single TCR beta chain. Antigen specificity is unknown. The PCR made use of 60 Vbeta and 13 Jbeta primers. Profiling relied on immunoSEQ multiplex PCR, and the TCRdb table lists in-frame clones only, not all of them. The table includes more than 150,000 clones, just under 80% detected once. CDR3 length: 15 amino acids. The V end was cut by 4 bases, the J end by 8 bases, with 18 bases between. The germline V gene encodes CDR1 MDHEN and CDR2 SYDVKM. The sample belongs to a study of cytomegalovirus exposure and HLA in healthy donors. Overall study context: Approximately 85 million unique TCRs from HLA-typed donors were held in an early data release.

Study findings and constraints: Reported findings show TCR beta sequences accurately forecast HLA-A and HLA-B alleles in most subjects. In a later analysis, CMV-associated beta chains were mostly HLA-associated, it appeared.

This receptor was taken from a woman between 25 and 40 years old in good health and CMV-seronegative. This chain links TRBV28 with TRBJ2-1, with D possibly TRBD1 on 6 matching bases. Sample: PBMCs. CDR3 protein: CASSWGRRVGDEQFF. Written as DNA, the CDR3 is TGTGCCAGCAGTTGGGGGCGTCGGGTGGGGGATGAGCAGTTCTTC. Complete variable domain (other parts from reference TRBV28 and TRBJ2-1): DVKVTQSSRYLVKRTGEKVFLECVQDMDHENMFWYRQDPGLGLRLIYFSYDVKMKEKGDIPEGYSVSREKKERFSLILESASTNQTSMYLCASSWGRRVGDEQFFGPGTRLTVL.